This TCR beta chain was observed in a study of blood T cell repertoires in COVID-19. TCRdb's table, derived via immunoSEQ multiplex PCR, lists solely in-frame clones and lacks some. The data show some 270,000 clones, around 90% seen once. V was clipped by 3 bases and J by 10 bases; unmatched bases: 12. Per germline, CDR1 MNHEY and CDR2 SMNVEV (reference sequence). This CDR3 is 17 amino acids long. This chain links TRBV27 with TRBJ1-4, with 12 bases fitting TRBD1. The sequence derives from a woman in her twenties or thirties with acute COVID-19. Sequenced material: PBMCs or T cells enriched from blood (not recorded which). The CDR3 sequence is CASSFLGQGALAAKLFF. The DNA for the CDR3 is TGTGCCAGCAGTTTCCTGGGACAGGGGGCGCTCGCGGCAAAACTGTTTTTT.